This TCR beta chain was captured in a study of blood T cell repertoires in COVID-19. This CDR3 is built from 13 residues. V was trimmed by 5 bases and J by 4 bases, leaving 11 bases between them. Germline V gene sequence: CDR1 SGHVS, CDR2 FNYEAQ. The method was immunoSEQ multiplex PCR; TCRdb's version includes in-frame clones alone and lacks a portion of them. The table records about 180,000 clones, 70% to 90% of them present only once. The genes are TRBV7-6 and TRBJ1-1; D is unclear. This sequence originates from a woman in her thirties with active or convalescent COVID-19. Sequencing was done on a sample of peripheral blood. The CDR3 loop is CASSQREGTEAFF. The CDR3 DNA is TGTGCCAGCAGCCAAAGGGAGGGCACTGAAGCTTTCTTT.